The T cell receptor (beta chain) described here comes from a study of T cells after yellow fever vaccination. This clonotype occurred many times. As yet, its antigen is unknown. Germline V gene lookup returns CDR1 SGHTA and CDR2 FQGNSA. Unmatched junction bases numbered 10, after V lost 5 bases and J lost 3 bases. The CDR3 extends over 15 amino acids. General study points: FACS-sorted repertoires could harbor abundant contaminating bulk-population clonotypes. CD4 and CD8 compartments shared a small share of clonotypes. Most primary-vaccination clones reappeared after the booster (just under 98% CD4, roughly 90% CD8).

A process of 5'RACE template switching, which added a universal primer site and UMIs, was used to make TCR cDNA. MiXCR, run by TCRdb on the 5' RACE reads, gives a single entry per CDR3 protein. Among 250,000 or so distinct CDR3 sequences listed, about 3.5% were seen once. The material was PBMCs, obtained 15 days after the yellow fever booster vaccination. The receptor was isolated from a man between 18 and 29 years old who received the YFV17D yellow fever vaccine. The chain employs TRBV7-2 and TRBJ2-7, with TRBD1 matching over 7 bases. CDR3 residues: CASSPWGQRFYEQYF. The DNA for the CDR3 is TGTGCCAGCAGCCCATGGGGACAGCGATTCTACGAGCAGTACTTC.